The sequence of this T cell receptor (beta chain) was determined in a study of T cell responses to AZD1222 COVID-19 vaccine. Whole-study findings and limits: Clonal diversity was possibly underestimated, and white British individuals and females predominated among donors.

Germline values: CDR1 DFQATT, CDR2 SNEGSKA (reference sequence). The CDR3 is made up of 14 amino acids. J lost 1 base, V lost 3 bases, and 4 bases had no gene match. TCRdb's copy holds only in-frame clones and misses some; the assay was immunoSEQ multiplex PCR. The table has roughly 110,000 clones, approximately 90% seen once; the top ten hold more than 8%. Remarks on this clone: The antigen remains unidentified.

The specimen comprised peripheral blood, sampled 28 days after the second AZD1222 dose. The chain combines TRBV20-1 with TRBJ2-7; 9 bases match TRBD2. This clonotype was obtained from an adult who received the AZD1222 COVID-19 vaccine. CDR3 nucleotides: TGCAGTGCTAGTAGAGCGGGGGGATCCTACGAGCAGTACTTC. Translating gives CSASRAGGSYEQYF.